The rows below give T cell receptor beta chains drawn from one sample of a study of regulatory T cells in long-lasting Graves disease. TCRdb fed the multiplex PCR reads into MiXCR, producing one record per CDR3 protein. The repertoire has roughly 430,000 distinct CDR3 sequences, around 15% of them found once; the top ten carry roughly a tenth. The sample also formed part of further work on T cells in Graves' hyperthyroidism and ophthalmopathy.

Sequencing used peripheral blood mononuclear cells (PBMCs), obtained at new diagnosis, from a patient treated with antithyroid drugs. The receptors originated from a young woman with Graves disease. The CDR3 runs from the conserved cysteine through the conserved F or W. D genes are given only for firm matches. Only some rows state a clone size, as once, few, many or a class for expanded clones.

V: TRBV7-2; J: TRBJ2-1; length: 14; size: many; D: TRBD2; CDR3: CASKRSTGGNEQFF; DNA: TGTGCCAGCAAGCGATCAACGGGGGGGAATGAGCAGTTCTTC
V: TRBV30; J: TRBJ2-2; length: 14; size: NA; D: NA; CDR3: CAWAGEYSTGELFF; DNA: TGTGCCTGGGCAGGGGAGTATAGCACCGGGGAGCTGTTTTTT
V: TRBV7-9; J: TRBJ1-1; length: 13; size: many; D: NA; CDR3: CASSFGFRSEAFF; DNA: TGTGCCAGCAGCTTCGGGTTTAGGTCTGAAGCTTTCTTT
V: TRBV7-2; J: TRBJ2-5; length: 14; size: many; D: TRBD2; CDR3: CASSGTSGTETQYF; DNA: TGTGCCAGCAGCGGGACTAGCGGGACGGAGACCCAGTACTTC
V: TRBV7-9; J: TRBJ1-2; length: 15; size: many; D: NA; CDR3: CASSSGDQKIYGYTF; DNA: TGTGCCAGCAGCTCCGGGGATCAAAAGATCTATGGCTACACCTTC
V: TRBV7-2; J: TRBJ1-5; length: 15; size: many; D: TRBD1; CDR3: CASSLATGQQQPQHF; DNA: TGTGCCAGCAGCTTAGCGACAGGGCAACAACAGCCCCAGCATTTT
V: TRBV20-1; J: TRBJ2-7; length: 13; size: few; D: NA; CDR3: CSARELLAYEQYF; DNA: TGCAGTGCCAGGGAGTTGCTTGCCTACGAGCAGTACTTC
V: TRBV20-1; J: TRBJ1-2; length: 16; size: NA; D: NA; CDR3: CSASAQPTGNAHGYTF; DNA: TGCAGTGCTAGTGCCCAACCAACAGGGAATGCTCATGGCTACACCTTC
V: TRBV4-3; J: TRBJ2-3; length: 17; size: few; D: NA; CDR3: CASSQDSHTYSTDTQYF; DNA: TGCGCCAGCAGCCAAGATTCCCACACTTATAGCACAGATACGCAGTATTTT
V: TRBV29-1; J: TRBJ2-3; length: 15; size: once; D: NA; CDR3: CSVEDVRGGTDTQYF; DNA: TGCAGCGTTGAAGATGTGAGGGGGGGCACAGATACGCAGTATTTT
V: TRBV2; J: TRBJ2-2; length: 13; size: few; D: TRBD2; CDR3: CAGASGDTGELFF; DNA: TGTGCCGGGGCTAGCGGGGACACCGGGGAGCTGTTTTTT
V: TRBV20-1; J: TRBJ1-1; length: 12; size: many; D: TRBD1; CDR3: CSARGVNTEAFF; DNA: TGCAGTGCCAGGGGGGTGAACACTGAAGCTTTCTTT
V: TRBV18; J: TRBJ2-7; length: 14; size: many; D: TRBD2; CDR3: CASSPQGLAAEQYF; DNA: TGTGCCAGCTCACCGCAGGGACTAGCGGCCGAGCAGTACTTC
V: TRBV20-1; J: TRBJ2-1; length: 15; size: NA; D: NA; CDR3: CSASGAGAGKDEQFF; DNA: TGCAGTGCTAGCGGTGCAGGGGCGGGTAAAGATGAGCAGTTCTTC
V: TRBV5-4; J: TRBJ2-7; length: 15; size: NA; D: TRBD1; CDR3: CASSLAGTGAGEQYF; DNA: TGTGCCAGCAGCTTGGCCGGGACAGGGGCGGGGGAGCAGTACTTC
V: TRBV6-1; J: TRBJ1-1; length: 16; size: many; D: NA; CDR3: CASSEFGLRGGTEAFF; DNA: TGTGCCAGCAGTGAATTTGGGCTCCGGGGAGGCACTGAAGCTTTCTTT
V: TRBV11-2; J: TRBJ2-1; length: 19; size: NA; D: TRBD2; CDR3: CASSLVGLAGGKGYNEQFF; DNA: TGTGCCAGCAGCTTAGTCGGACTAGCGGGAGGGAAGGGATACAATGAGCAGTTCTTC
V: TRBV6-1; J: TRBJ1-5; length: 11; size: many; D: NA; CDR3: CASSNNQPQHF; DNA: TGTGCCAGCAGCAACAATCAGCCCCAGCATTTT
V: TRBV12-3/TRBV12-4; J: TRBJ2-2; length: 15; size: many; D: TRBD1; CDR3: CASSRGTGGGGELFF; DNA: TGTGCCAGCAGTCGTGGGACAGGGGGGGGTGGGGAGCTGTTTTTT
V: TRBV29-1; J: TRBJ2-7; length: 12; size: few; D: NA; CDR3: CSVVNISYEQYF; DNA: TGCAGCGTTGTTAACATCTCCTACGAGCAGTACTTC
V: TRBV7-8; J: TRBJ2-1; length: 16; size: many; D: TRBD2; CDR3: CASNALAGNSYNEQFF; DNA: TGTGCCAGCAATGCGTTAGCGGGGAACTCCTACAATGAGCAGTTCTTC
V: TRBV28; J: TRBJ2-1; length: 18; size: many; D: TRBD2; CDR3: CASSLRFERSGRYNEQFF; DNA: TGTGCCAGCAGTTTAAGGTTCGAACGTAGCGGGAGGTACAATGAGCAGTTCTTC
V: TRBV2; J: TRBJ2-1; length: 15; size: many; D: TRBD2; CDR3: CASSGLAGVYNEQFF; DNA: TGTGCCAGCAGCGGACTAGCGGGAGTCTACAATGAGCAGTTCTTC
V: TRBV11-2; J: TRBJ2-3; length: 18; size: many; D: TRBD2; CDR3: CASSNRPPGTSGTDTQYF; DNA: TGTGCCAGCAGCAACCGGCCTCCCGGGACTAGCGGCACAGATACGCAGTATTTT
V: TRBV2; J: TRBJ2-1; length: 14; size: NA; D: TRBD2; CDR3: CASSFRLAGGEQFF; DNA: TGTGCCAGCAGTTTTAGACTAGCGGGAGGTGAGCAGTTCTTC
V: TRBV24-1; J: TRBJ2-1; length: 17; size: many; D: TRBD2; CDR3: CATSDETSGRAFNEQFF; DNA: TGTGCCACCAGTGATGAGACTAGCGGGAGGGCCTTTAATGAGCAGTTCTTC
V: TRBV5-6; J: TRBJ2-7; length: 15; size: few; D: NA; CDR3: CASSFGQSGFSEQYF; DNA: TGTGCCAGCAGCTTCGGACAGAGCGGTTTTAGCGAGCAGTACTTC
V: TRBV18; J: TRBJ2-1; length: 16; size: many; D: NA; CDR3: CASSPTTEKSYNEQFF; DNA: TGTGCCAGCTCACCAACGACAGAGAAATCCTACAATGAGCAGTTCTTC
V: TRBV7-9; J: TRBJ2-5; length: 17; size: NA; D: NA; CDR3: CASSPPTRTDISETQYF; DNA: TGTGCCAGCAGCCCCCCGACGAGGACGGACATATCGGAGACCCAGTACTTC
V: TRBV15; J: TRBJ2-2; length: 16; size: few; D: TRBD2; CDR3: CATSRRTSGSGGELFF; DNA: TGTGCCACCAGCAGAAGGACTAGCGGGAGTGGCGGGGAGCTGTTTTTT
V: TRBV7-7; J: TRBJ2-5; length: 16; size: many; D: NA; CDR3: CASSLYVGMGSETQYF; DNA: TGTGCTAGCAGCTTGTACGTCGGAATGGGGAGTGAGACCCAGTACTTC
V: TRBV29-1; J: TRBJ2-7; length: 13; size: few; D: TRBD1; CDR3: CSARQGVSYEQYF; DNA: TGCAGCGCCCGACAGGGGGTGTCCTACGAGCAGTACTTC
V: TRBV5-4; J: TRBJ2-2; length: 16; size: NA; D: NA; CDR3: CARGSRREKNTGELFF; DNA: TGTGCCAGGGGTAGCCGGAGGGAAAAAAACACCGGGGAGCTGTTTTTT
V: TRBV27; J: TRBJ1-2; length: 13; size: NA; D: TRBD1; CDR3: CASKSTGGYGYTF; DNA: TGTGCCAGCAAATCAACAGGGGGCTATGGCTACACCTTC
V: TRBV28; J: TRBJ2-7; length: 14; size: many; D: TRBD2; CDR3: CASRDAGTSVEQYF; DNA: TGTGCCAGCAGGGACGCCGGGACTAGCGTCGAGCAGTACTTC
V: TRBV6-5; J: TRBJ1-5; length: 16; size: few; D: TRBD1; CDR3: CASSFLRDSANQPQHF; DNA: TGTGCCAGCAGTTTTCTCCGGGACAGCGCCAATCAGCCCCAGCATTTT
V: TRBV27; J: TRBJ2-2; length: 15; size: few; D: NA; CDR3: CASSFTGVLVGELFF; DNA: TGTGCCAGCAGTTTCACGGGAGTCTTGGTCGGGGAGCTGTTTTTT
V: TRBV7-9; J: TRBJ2-3; length: 16; size: many; D: TRBD2; CDR3: CASSLSGRAASDTQYF; DNA: TGTGCCAGCAGCTTAAGCGGGAGGGCCGCGTCAGATACGCAGTATTTT
V: TRBV11-2; J: TRBJ2-1; length: 16; size: many; D: TRBD1; CDR3: CASSAPRGPSYNEQFF; DNA: TGTGCCAGCAGCGCCCCAAGGGGGCCGTCCTACAATGAGCAGTTCTTC